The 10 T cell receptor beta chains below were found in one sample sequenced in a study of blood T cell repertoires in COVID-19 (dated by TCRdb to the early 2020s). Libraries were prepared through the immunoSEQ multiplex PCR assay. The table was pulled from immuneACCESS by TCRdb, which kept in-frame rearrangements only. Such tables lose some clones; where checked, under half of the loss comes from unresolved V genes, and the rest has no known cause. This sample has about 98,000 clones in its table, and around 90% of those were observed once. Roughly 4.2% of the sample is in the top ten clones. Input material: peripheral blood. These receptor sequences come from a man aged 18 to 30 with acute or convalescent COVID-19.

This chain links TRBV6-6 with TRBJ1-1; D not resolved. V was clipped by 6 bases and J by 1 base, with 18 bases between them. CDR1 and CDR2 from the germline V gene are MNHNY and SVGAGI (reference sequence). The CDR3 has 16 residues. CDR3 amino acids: CASSLPAVEENTEAFF. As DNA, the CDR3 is TGTGCCAGCAGCCTACCCGCAGTGGAGGAGAACACTGAAGCTTTCTTT.

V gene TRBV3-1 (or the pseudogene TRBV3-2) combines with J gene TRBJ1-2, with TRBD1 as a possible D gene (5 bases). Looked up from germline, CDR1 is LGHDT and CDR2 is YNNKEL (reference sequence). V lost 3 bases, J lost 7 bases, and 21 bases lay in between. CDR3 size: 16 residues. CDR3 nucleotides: TGTGCCAGCAGCCACCACCCCTCCGGGGGACCGGGTGGCTACACCTTC. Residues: CASSHHPSGGPGGYTF.

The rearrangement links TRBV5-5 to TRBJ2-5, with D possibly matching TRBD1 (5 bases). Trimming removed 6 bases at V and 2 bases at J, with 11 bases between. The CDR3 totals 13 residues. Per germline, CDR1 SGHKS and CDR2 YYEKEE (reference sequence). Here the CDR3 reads CASNAGAQETQYF. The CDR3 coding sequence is TGTGCCAGCAACGCTGGGGCTCAAGAGACCCAGTACTTC.

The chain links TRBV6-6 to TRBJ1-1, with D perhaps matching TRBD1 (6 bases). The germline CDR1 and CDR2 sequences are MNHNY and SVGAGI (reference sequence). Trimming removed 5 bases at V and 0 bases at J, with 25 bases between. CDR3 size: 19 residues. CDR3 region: CASSRINYREKVVNTEAFF. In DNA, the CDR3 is TGTGCCAGCAGTCGAATAAACTACAGGGAGAAAGTCGTGAACACTGAAGCTTTCTTT.

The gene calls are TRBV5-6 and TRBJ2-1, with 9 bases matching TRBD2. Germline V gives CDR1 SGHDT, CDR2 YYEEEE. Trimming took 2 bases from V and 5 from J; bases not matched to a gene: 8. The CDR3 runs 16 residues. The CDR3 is CASSFSAGGSDNEQFF. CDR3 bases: TGTGCCAGCAGCTTTTCCGCGGGGGGGAGCGACAATGAGCAGTTCTTC.

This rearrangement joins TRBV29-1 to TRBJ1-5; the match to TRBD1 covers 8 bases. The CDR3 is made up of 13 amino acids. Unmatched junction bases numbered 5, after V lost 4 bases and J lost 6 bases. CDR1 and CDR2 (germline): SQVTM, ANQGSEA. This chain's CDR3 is CSVGTGGGQPQHF. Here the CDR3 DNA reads TGCAGCGTTGGAACAGGGGGAGGTCAGCCCCAGCATTTT.

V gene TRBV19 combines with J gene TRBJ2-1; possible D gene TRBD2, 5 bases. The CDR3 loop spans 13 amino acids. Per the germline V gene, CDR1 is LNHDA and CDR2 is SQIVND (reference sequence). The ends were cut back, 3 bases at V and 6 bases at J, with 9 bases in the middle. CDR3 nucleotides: TGTGCCAGTAGTATGGGAGAGAGCAATGAGCAGTTCTTC. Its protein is CASSMGESNEQFF.

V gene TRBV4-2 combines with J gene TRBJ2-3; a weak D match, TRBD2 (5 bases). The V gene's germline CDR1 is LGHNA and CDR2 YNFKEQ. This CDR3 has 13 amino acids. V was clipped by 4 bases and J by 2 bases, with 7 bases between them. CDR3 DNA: TGTGCCAGCAGCCCCGGGGTCACAGATACGCAGTATTTT. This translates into CASSPGVTDTQYF.

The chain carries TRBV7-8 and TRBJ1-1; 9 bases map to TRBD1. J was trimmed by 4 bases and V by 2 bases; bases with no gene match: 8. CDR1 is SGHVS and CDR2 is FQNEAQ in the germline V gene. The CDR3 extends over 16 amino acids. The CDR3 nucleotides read TGTGCCAGCAGCTTATTCCAACAGGGGGCTGGCACTGAAGCTTTCTTT. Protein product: CASSLFQQGAGTEAFF.

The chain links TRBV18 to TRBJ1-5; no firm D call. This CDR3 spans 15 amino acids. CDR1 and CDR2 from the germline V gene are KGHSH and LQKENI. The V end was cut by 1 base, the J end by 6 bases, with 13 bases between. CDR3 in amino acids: CASSPRSSGGQPQHF. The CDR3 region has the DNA TGTGCCAGCTCACCACGATCGTCCGGCGGTCAGCCCCAGCATTTT.